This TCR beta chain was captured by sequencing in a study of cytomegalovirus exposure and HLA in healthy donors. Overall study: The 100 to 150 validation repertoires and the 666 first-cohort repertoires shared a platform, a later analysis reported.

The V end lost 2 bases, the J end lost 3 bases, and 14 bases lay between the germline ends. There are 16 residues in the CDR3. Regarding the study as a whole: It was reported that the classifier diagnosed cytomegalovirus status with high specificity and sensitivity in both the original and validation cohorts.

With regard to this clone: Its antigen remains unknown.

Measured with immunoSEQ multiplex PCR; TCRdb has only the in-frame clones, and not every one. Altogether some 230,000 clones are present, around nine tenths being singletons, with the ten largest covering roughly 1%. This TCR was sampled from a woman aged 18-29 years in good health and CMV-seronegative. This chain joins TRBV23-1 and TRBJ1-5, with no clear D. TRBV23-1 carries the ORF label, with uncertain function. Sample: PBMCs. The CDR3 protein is CASSQRRRDINQPQHF. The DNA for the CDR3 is TGCGCCAGCAGTCAAAGAAGGAGGGATATCAATCAGCCCCAGCATTTT.